The 23 T cell receptor beta chains presented below share a single source sample, sequenced in a study of tumor and adjacent non-tumor tissue in lung cancer. No cell sorting was done before RNA was extracted from the tissue. More than 3 cm separated this lung sample from the edge of the tumor. Three rounds of nested PCR, following a modified ARM-PCR protocol, produced the TCRbeta library. One entry per CDR3 protein results from TCRdb running MiXCR on the multiplex PCR reads. This table holds roughly 69,000 distinct CDR3 sequences, approximately 73% found once. Sequencing was performed on distant non-tumor lung tissue. These receptors were taken from a man in his 60s with non-small cell lung cancer.

The table lists this clonotype with a count of one. An end of the junction does not agree with germline; a read error may underlie this. The chain carries TRBV5-4 and TRBJ2-7; TRBD2 is a possible D gene (5 bases). The CDR3 has 13 residues. Germline CDR1 SGHNT, CDR2 YYREEE (reference sequence). The CDR3 protein is CAISYRGMDDQYF. The CDR3 region has the DNA TGTGCCATCAGCTATCGAGGGATGGACGACCAGTACTTC.

This clonotype was seen repeatedly, ten times or more. The gene calls are TRBV20-1 and TRBJ2-3; D uncertain. Trimming took 6 bases from V and 2 from J, leaving 9 bases between them. The V gene's germline CDR1 is DFQATT and CDR2 SNEGSKA (reference sequence). The CDR3 extends over 12 amino acids. CDR3 residues: CSATRPTDTQYF. Here the CDR3 DNA reads TGCAGTGCCACCCGTCCCACAGATACGCAGTATTTT.

Details on this clonotype: Germline and junction disagree at one end, which may indicate a read error. V and J are TRBV24-1 and TRBJ1-2, with no clear D. The length of the CDR3 is 13 residues. Per germline, CDR1 KGHDR and CDR2 SFDVKD. CDR3 sequence: CAIRSGADGGYTF. CDR3 nucleotide sequence: TGTGCCATCCGATCCGGAGCGGATGGTGGCTACACGTTC.

This clonotype is classed as medium-sized (0.01 to 0.1%). The chain is built from TRBV2 and TRBJ2-7, with a tentative D call TRBD2 (5 bases). The CDR3 sequence is 11 residues long. Germline lookup yields CDR1 SNHLY and CDR2 FYNNEI. V shed 8 bases and J shed 7 bases, with 12 bases lying between them. The CDR3 region has the DNA TGTGCCAGCGGGAGAACCTGGGAGCAGTACTTC. Its translation: CASGRTWEQYF.

Concerning this clonotype itself: This may be a read error, as it is one base from a much larger clone. The rearrangement links TRBV20-1 to TRBJ1-5; D ambiguous. CDR3 size: 15 residues. Per the germline V gene, CDR1 is DFQATT and CDR2 is SNEGSKA (reference sequence). The DNA for the CDR3 is TGCAGTACTAGAGATCTTGGCAGACTCAGGCAGCCCCGGCATTTT. This encodes CSTRDLGRLRQPRHF.

In its sample, this clonotype was seen once. Compared with germline, one end of the junction differs, possibly owing to a read error. The V call is TRBV20-1, the J call TRBJ1-6; 9 bases line up with TRBD1. The V gene's germline CDR1 is DFQATT and CDR2 SNEGSKA (reference sequence). The CDR3 contains 18 residues. CDR3 bases: TGCAGTGCTAATACGCCGGGACAGGGAACCTCCTATAATTCACCCTTCCACTTC. Residues: CSANTPGQGTSYNSPFHF.

A word on this clonotype: A junction boundary mismatches the germline segment, possibly from a read error. The V gene is TRBV6-2 or TRBV6-3, the J gene TRBJ2-1; no firm D call. The CDR3 contains 14 residues. Looked up from germline, CDR1 is MNHEY and CDR2 is SVGEGT. CDR3 protein: CASSRLCSDNEQFF. The CDR3 DNA follows: TGTGCCAGCAGTAGACTGTGCTCCGACAATGAGCAGTTCTTC.

A remark on this clonotype: Compared with germline, one end of the junction differs, possibly owing to a read error. This chain connects TRBV29-1 to TRBJ2-7; perhaps D is TRBD1 or TRBD2 (7 bases each). Germline V gene data show CDR1 as SQVTM and CDR2 as ANQGSEA. There are 15 residues in the CDR3. The CDR3 coding sequence is TGTAGCGCAACTAGGGGGGGACAGTGTTCCCACGAGCAGTACTTC. Translating it yields CSATRGGQCSHEQYF.

In the case of this clonotype: A much larger clone lies a single base off, so this may be a read error. This chain connects TRBV30 to TRBJ1-5; TRBD1 might be the D (6 bases). Germline CDR1 is GTSNPN and CDR2 is SVGIG (reference sequence). The length of the CDR3 is 13 residues. Trimming shortened V by 2 bases and J by 4 bases, and 9 bases separated the two germline ends. CDR3 sequence: CAWSRGQNQPQHF. The CDR3 nucleotides are TGTGCCTGGAGTCGGGGACAAAATCAGCCCCAGCATTTT.

This clonotype came up a few times. The junction departs from germline at one end; a sequencing error may be responsible. CDR3 residues: CASTSSSGGGMDYGYSF. DNA for the CDR3: TGCGCCAGCACATCCTCATCCGGGGGAGGGATGGATTATGGTTACAGCTTC. This chain joins TRBV4-1 and TRBJ1-2; tentative D call: TRBD1 (5 bases). CDR1 and CDR2 (germline): MGHRA, YSYEKL. CDR3 length equals 17 residues.

As regards this clonotype: One end of the junction does not line up with germline, which may come from a read error. The chain employs TRBV29-1 and TRBJ2-7; TRBD1 matches at 9 bases. This CDR3 region has 15 residues. Germline V gene sequence: CDR1 SQVTM, CDR2 ANQGSEA. In nucleotides, the CDR3 is TGCAGGGCAACAAGGGGGGGACAGGGTTTCCACGAGCAGTACTTT. Its translation is CRATRGGQGFHEQYF.

In its sample, this clonotype was seen once. One junction end does not reproduce the germline sequence, and a read error may be involved. The chain combines TRBV20-1 with TRBJ2-5, with D uncertain. This CDR3 has 12 amino acids. CDR1 and CDR2 from the germline V gene are DFQATT and SNEGSKA (reference sequence). The CDR3 region is CRAREHVQAQYF. In DNA form, the CDR3 reads TGCAGAGCTAGGGAACATGTCCAGGCCCAGTACTTC.

Comment on this clonotype: Relative to the germline gene, one junction end is altered; a read error may explain this. The chain has TRBV11-1 and TRBJ2-6, with 8 bases that match TRBD1. The CDR3 extends over 17 amino acids. Germline lookup yields CDR1 SGHAT and CDR2 FQDESV (reference sequence). In DNA form, the CDR3 reads TGTACCAGCAGTCGGACAGGGAGGCCTTCTGGGGCCACCGTCCTGACATTC. This translates into CTSSRTGRPSGATVLTF.

Of note for this clonotype: The missing conserved phenylalanine or tryptophan at the end of this CDR3 makes a read error likely. The rearrangement uses TRBV4-2 and TRBJ2-3; 13 bases agree with TRBD2. The CDR3 runs 19 residues. Germline CDR1 and CDR2: LGHNA and YNFKEQ. The V segment lost 3 bases and the J segment 2 bases; nucleotides outside the gene matches: 11. In nucleotides, the CDR3 is TGTGCCAGCAGCCACGGACTAGCGGGAGCCGAGCAATTCACAGATACGCAGTATATT. It translates to CASSHGLAGAEQFTDTQYI.

Only a few counts were recorded for this clonotype. The junction does not match germline at one end; this may be a read error. The J gene is TRBJ2-7, the V gene TRBV29-1; either TRBD1 or TRBD2 may supply D (5 bases each). Germline V gene lookup returns CDR1 SQVTM and CDR2 ANQGSEA. This CDR3 has 13 amino acids. CDR3 bases: TGCAGCGTTGAGGGGGACGGAACCTACGAGCTGTACTTC. Protein sequence: CSVEGDGTYELYF.

About this clonotype itself: The final CDR3 position lacks the conserved phenylalanine or tryptophan, pointing to a likely read error. It is unclear where the CDR3 begins or ends on the DNA, so no DNA is shown, and the CDR3 is as TCRdb lists it. The CDR3 sequence: CASSYSRREMAEQYL. The V and J genes are TRBV6-5 and TRBJ2-7; the table names TRBD2, a call not compared with the DNA. The CDR3 extends over 15 residues, inclusive of both ends. The germline gives CDR1 MNHEY, CDR2 SVGAGI.

As to this clonotype: Because the CDR3 is missing its conserved closing phenylalanine or tryptophan, this is likely a read error. CDR3 sequence: CSARGKQNIQYL. As DNA, the CDR3 is TGCAGTGCTAGAGGGAAGCAAAACATTCAGTACTTA. The rearrangement uses TRBV20-1 and TRBJ2-4; D call uncertain. The CDR3 has 12 amino acids. V lost 1 base, J lost 5 bases, and 6 bases lay in between. Germline V gene data show CDR1 as DFQATT and CDR2 as SNEGSKA (reference sequence).

J is TRBJ1-1 and V is TRBV29-1, with D unresolved. The V and J ends lost 8 bases and 6 bases respectively, with 19 bases between them. Germline V gives CDR1 SQVTM, CDR2 ANQGSEA. The CDR3 has 13 amino acids. The CDR3 sequence: CSSRTGFNAEAFF. CDR3 sequence (DNA): TGCAGCTCCCGAACGGGTTTTAACGCTGAAGCTTTCTTT.

For this clonotype: At one end the junction does not follow the germline gene, possibly because of a read error. The V gene is TRBV6-1, the J gene TRBJ1-3; D remains ambiguous. The CDR3 covers 15 residues. From germline, CDR1 is MNHNS and CDR2 SASEGT. CDR3 DNA sequence: TGTGGCAGCAGTGAAGGTAGAGGTCCTGGAAACACCATATATTTT. Its translation: CGSSEGRGPGNTIYF.

In the case of this clonotype: Compared with germline, one end of the junction differs, possibly owing to a read error. This chain connects TRBV6-2 or TRBV6-3 to TRBJ2-1; TRBD2 might be the D (6 bases). The germline gives CDR1 MNHEY, CDR2 SVGEGT. The CDR3 consists of 17 residues. The CDR3 protein is CASSYNIHGSFPSEQLF. In nucleotides, the CDR3 is TGTGCCAGCAGTTACAATATACACGGGAGTTTCCCCTCTGAGCAGCTCTTC.

Details on this clonotype: As the CDR3 is not closed by the conserved phenylalanine or tryptophan, this likely results from a read error. The chain is built from TRBV11-2 and TRBJ2-5; unclear D gene. Germline V gene data show CDR1 as SGHAT and CDR2 as FQNNGV. The CDR3 length is 13 residues. Here the CDR3 DNA reads TGTGCAAGCAGCGAAGGAAGGTCGGAGACCCAGTACTTA. Translating gives CASSEGRSETQYL.

This clonotype was counted many times. This chain connects TRBV5-6 to TRBJ2-1; D remains unclear. Germline V lookup: CDR1 SGHDT, CDR2 YYEEEE. V was clipped by 2 bases and J by 6 bases, with 15 bases between them. The CDR3 spans 15 residues. CDR3 DNA sequence: TGTGCCAGCAGCTTCGACACCTCTGGGTTCAATGAGCAGTTCTTC. Its translation is CASSFDTSGFNEQFF.

Remarks on this clonotype: Germline and junction disagree at one end, which may indicate a read error. V usage is TRBV5-5 and J usage is TRBJ2-7; TRBD1 might be the D (6 bases). This CDR3 has 17 residues. Germline-derived CDR1 and CDR2 are SGHKS and YYEKEE (reference sequence). CDR3 sequence reads: CASSGPGDDLMMHDQYF. As DNA, the CDR3 is TGTGCCAGCAGCGGCCCAGGGGATGACCTTATGATGCACGACCAGTACTTT.